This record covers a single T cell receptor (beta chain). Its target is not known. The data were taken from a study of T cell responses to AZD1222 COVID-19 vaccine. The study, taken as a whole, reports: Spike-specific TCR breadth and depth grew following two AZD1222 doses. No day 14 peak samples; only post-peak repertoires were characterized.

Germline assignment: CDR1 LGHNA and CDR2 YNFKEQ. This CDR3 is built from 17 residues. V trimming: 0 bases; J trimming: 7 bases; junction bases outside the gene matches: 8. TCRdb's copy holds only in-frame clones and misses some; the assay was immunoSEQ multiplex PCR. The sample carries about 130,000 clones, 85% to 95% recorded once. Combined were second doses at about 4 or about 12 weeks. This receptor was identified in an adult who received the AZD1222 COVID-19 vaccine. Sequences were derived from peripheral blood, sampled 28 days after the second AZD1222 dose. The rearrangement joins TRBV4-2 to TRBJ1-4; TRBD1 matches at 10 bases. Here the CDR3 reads CASSQEGARTGGEKLFF. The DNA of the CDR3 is TGTGCCAGCAGCCAAGAGGGGGCCAGGACAGGGGGTGAAAAACTGTTTTTT.